These 12 T cell receptor beta chains were sequenced from one sample in a study of OX40 agonist ivuxolimab in advanced cancers. This table comes from immunoSEQ multiplex PCR, and its TCRdb copy is limited to in-frame clones, with some not included. The repertoire consists of some 50,000 clones, with around 89% occurring once and the leading ten covering roughly a third. The material was CD4+ or CD8+ T cells sorted from blood, obtained in a trial of the OX40 agonist ivuxolimab. All receptors come from an adult with an advanced solid tumor such as melanoma, head and neck, liver or kidney cancer.

V and J are TRBV5-4 and TRBJ2-1; 9 bases agree with TRBD1. Germline values: CDR1 SGHNT, CDR2 YYREEE (reference sequence). CDR3 length: 16 residues. J was trimmed by 4 bases and V by 4 bases; bases with no gene match: 9. CDR3 DNA: TGTGCCAGCAGCCTTAGTTTGGGACAGGGATACAATGAGCAGTTCTTC. Translated, it gives CASSLSLGQGYNEQFF.

The rearrangement links TRBV7-9 to TRBJ2-7; 15 bases agree with TRBD2. V lost 6 bases, J lost 1 base, and 4 bases stayed unmatched. Germline lookup yields CDR1 SEHNR and CDR2 FQNEAQ (reference sequence). This CDR3 is built from 16 residues. The CDR3 region has the DNA TGTGCCAGCAGTTCCGGGACTAGCGGGGGGTCCTACGAGCAGTACTTC. Its protein product is CASSSGTSGGSYEQYF.

The J gene is TRBJ2-1, the V gene TRBV2, with D unclear. V was trimmed by 3 bases and J by 10 bases, leaving 16 bases between them. CDR1 and CDR2 from the germline V gene are SNHLY and FYNNEI. This CDR3 has 14 residues. This CDR3 reads CASSEGNSWEEQFF. CDR3 coding DNA: TGTGCCAGCAGTGAGGGCAACTCGTGGGAAGAGCAGTTCTTC.

The V gene is TRBV5-4, the J gene TRBJ1-5; D remains ambiguous. The germline V gene encodes CDR1 SGHNT and CDR2 YYREEE (reference sequence). Trimming took off 4 bases at V and 3 bases at J, with 14 bases between the two ends. This CDR3 is built from 15 residues. The CDR3 reads CASSQEERTNQPQHF. The CDR3 DNA follows: TGTGCCAGCAGCCAAGAGGAGAGGACCAATCAGCCCCAGCATTTT.

The V and J genes are TRBV6-5 and TRBJ2-7, with TRBD1 matching 8 bases. Per germline, CDR1 MNHEY and CDR2 SVGAGI. The CDR3 is made up of 15 amino acids. Trimming cost V 4 bases and J 3 bases; bases outside gene matches: 8. The CDR3 reads CASSSPRQGHYEQYF. CDR3 nucleotides: TGTGCCAGCAGTTCCCCCCGACAGGGGCACTACGAGCAGTACTTC.

V gene TRBV19 combines with J gene TRBJ2-1; 13 bases line up with TRBD2. The CDR3 consists of 16 residues. Germline V gene sequence: CDR1 LNHDA, CDR2 SQIVND (reference sequence). V lost 7 bases, J lost 8 bases, and 11 bases stayed unmatched. The CDR3: CASTFGLAGASDEQFF. The DNA for the CDR3 is TGTGCCAGTACCTTCGGACTAGCGGGGGCTTCGGATGAGCAGTTCTTC.

With respect to this clone: This CDR3 is also generated by other DNA sequences in the sample. The genes are TRBV6-5 and TRBJ2-1; D gene uncertain. V lost 2 bases and J 6 bases, leaving 5 bases between the germline ends. This CDR3 has 12 amino acids. Germline CDR1 reads MNHEY; CDR2 reads SVGAGI. The CDR3 spells CASSYRANEQFF. The CDR3 DNA follows: TGTGCCAGCAGTTACAGGGCCAATGAGCAGTTCTTC.

The chain links TRBV14 to TRBJ2-7; D unclear. Germline CDR1 SGHDN, CDR2 FVKESK. The CDR3 extends over 14 amino acids. V was shortened by 1 base and J by 0 bases, with 7 bases between the two germline ends. The CDR3 coding sequence is TGTGCCAGCAGCCAAGTAATGAGCTCCTACGAGCAGTACTTC. Its protein is CASSQVMSSYEQYF.

On this clone: Other DNA sequences within the sample encode an identical CDR3. The CDR3 DNA sequence: TGTGCCAGCAGCCCGGGGGGCATCGAAGCTTTCTTT. Translated: CASSPGGIEAFF. The chain couples TRBV7-9 to TRBJ1-1; possible D gene TRBD1, 6 bases. This CDR3 is 12 amino acids long. The germline V gene has CDR1 SEHNR and CDR2 FQNEAQ (reference sequence). Trimming took 5 bases from V and 8 from J, leaving 12 bases between them.

This clone turned up a few times. The V gene is TRBV29-1, the J gene TRBJ1-1; D unclear. The ends were cut back, 0 bases at V and 0 bases at J, with 5 bases in the middle. The CDR3 is 13 amino acids. Germline CDR1 reads SQVTM; CDR2 reads ANQGSEA. CDR3 bases: TGCAGCGTTGAAGAGAGTGTGAACACTGAAGCTTTCTTT. This encodes CSVEESVNTEAFF.

The chain combines TRBV6-6 with TRBJ2-2, with 7 bases identical to TRBD2. V was pared by 10 bases and J by 3 bases, with 11 bases of the junction left unmatched. The V gene's germline CDR1 is MNHNY and CDR2 SVGAGI (reference sequence). The CDR3 is 15 residues long. This CDR3 is CATTLFSGDTGELFF. The CDR3, as DNA: TGTGCCACCACCCTTTTCAGCGGGGACACCGGGGAGCTGTTTTTT.

The V gene is TRBV27, the J gene TRBJ2-1, with D perhaps matching TRBD2 (5 bases). CDR3 size: 13 residues. Germline V gives CDR1 MNHEY, CDR2 SMNVEV (reference sequence). Trimming cost V 10 bases and J 9 bases, with 19 bases left between them. For the CDR3, the DNA is TGTGCCACCCGCTTAGGAGGTAACGGTGAGCAGTTCTTC. Its translation is CATRLGGNGEQFF.